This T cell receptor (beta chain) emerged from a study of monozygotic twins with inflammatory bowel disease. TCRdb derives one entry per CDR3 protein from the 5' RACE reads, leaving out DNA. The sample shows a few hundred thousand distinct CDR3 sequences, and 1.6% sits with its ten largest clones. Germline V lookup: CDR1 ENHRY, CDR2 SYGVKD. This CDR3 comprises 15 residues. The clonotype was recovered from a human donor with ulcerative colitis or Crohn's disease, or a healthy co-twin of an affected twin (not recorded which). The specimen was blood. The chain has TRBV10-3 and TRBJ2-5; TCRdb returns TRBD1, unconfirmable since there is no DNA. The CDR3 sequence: CAISESGRSQETQYF.